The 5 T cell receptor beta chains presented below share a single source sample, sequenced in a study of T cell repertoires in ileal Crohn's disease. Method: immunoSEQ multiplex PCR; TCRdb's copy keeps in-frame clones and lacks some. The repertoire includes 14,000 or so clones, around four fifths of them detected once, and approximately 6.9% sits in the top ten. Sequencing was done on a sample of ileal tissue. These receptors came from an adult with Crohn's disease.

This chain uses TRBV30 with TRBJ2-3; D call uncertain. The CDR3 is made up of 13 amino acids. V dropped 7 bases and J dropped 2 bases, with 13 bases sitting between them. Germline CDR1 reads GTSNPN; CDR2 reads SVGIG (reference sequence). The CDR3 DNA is TGTGCCTCGGTCCACCAAACCACAGATACGCAGTATTTT. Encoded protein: CASVHQTTDTQYF.

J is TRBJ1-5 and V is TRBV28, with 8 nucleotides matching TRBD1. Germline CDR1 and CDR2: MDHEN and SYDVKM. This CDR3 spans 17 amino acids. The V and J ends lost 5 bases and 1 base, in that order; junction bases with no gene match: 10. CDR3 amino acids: CASSPIPTGESNQPQHF. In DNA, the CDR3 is TGTGCCAGCAGTCCAATCCCGACAGGGGAGAGCAATCAGCCCCAGCATTTT.

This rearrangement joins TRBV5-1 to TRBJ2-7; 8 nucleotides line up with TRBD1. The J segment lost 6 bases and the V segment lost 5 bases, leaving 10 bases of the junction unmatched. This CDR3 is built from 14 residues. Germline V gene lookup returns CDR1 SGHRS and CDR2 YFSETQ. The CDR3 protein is CASRIQGEISEQYF. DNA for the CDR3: TGCGCCAGCAGAATACAGGGGGAGATTTCCGAGCAGTACTTC.

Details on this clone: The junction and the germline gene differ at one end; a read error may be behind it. CDR3 sequence reads: CASSEVLGRGNF. The CDR3, as DNA: TGTGCCAGCAGTGAGGTCTTGGGCAGGGGCAACTTC. This chain connects TRBV2 to TRBJ2-7, with a weak D call TRBD1 (6 bases). Germline CDR1 SNHLY, CDR2 FYNNEI. This CDR3 spans 12 amino acids.

The CDR3 loop reads CASSLAGGSRTGELFF. CDR3 nucleotide sequence: TGTGCCAGCAGCTTAGCCGGGGGGAGTAGGACCGGGGAGCTGTTTTTT. V gene TRBV7-2 combines with J gene TRBJ2-2, with TRBD2 matching over 7 bases. The CDR3 consists of 16 residues. The V gene's germline CDR1 is SGHTA and CDR2 FQGNSA. The V segment lost 0 bases and the J segment 5 bases; nucleotides outside the gene matches: 6.